This T cell receptor beta chain was captured in a study of beta chain features in type 1 diabetes. On the study more broadly: The patients were much like the healthy donors in age, gender and cell yields.

Study-level findings and limits: Across all four CD4+ subsets, people with type 1 diabetes showed modestly shorter TCRB CDR3s. Whether TCRB rearrangement is influenced by HLA type went unresolved here.

The germline V gene encodes CDR1 DFQATT and CDR2 SNEGSKA (reference sequence). The CDR3 is 11 amino acids. In total, each donor contributed a single heparinised blood draw that averaged around 120 mL. Sorting with CD45RO/CCR7/CD25/CD127/CD95/CD27 yielded naive, central memory, regulatory and stem-like memory CD4+ cells. Points on this clone: The antigen remains undetermined.

Of the isolated RNA, all was reverse transcribed, and so the sequenced material was expressed TCRB transcripts. The method was immunoSEQ multiplex PCR; TCRdb's version includes in-frame clones alone and lacks a portion of them. The profile shows 150,000 or so clones, roughly 65% of them singletons. The sample was naive CD4+ T cells from blood. V gene TRBV20-1 combines with J gene TRBJ1-3; D not resolved. The receptor's source is a man under 40 with type 1 diabetes. The DNA for the CDR3 is TGCAGCAGGATTTCTGGAAACACCATATATTTT. This codes for CSRISGNTIYF.